This TCR beta chain comes out of a study of CXCR3-negative and CXCR3-positive naive CD8 T cells. Study outcomes and limitations: For naive cells, CXCR3-negative and CXCR3-positive subsets had similar TRBV-TRBJ usage; for memory cells, usage differed. CXCR3-positive naive cells carried more hydrophobic TRB CDR3s than CXCR3-negative naive cells did.

UMI-labeled 5' RACE yielded the TRB cDNA libraries. For each CDR3 protein, TCRdb gives one entry from its re-call of the 5' RACE reads, without DNA. Its listing shows over 100,000 distinct CDR3 sequences. Triplicate approximately 300,000-cell sorts were made of each CD8+ T cell subset. CDR1 is SGHAT, CDR2 FQDESV, per germline (reference sequence). The CDR3 is 11 amino acids. Notes on this clonotype: Its antigen remains unidentified.

J is TRBJ2-7 and V is TRBV11-1. The TCR was taken from a human donor in good health. Some clones in this sample may be carry-over from other donors' samples. Sequenced sample: naive CXCR3- CD8+ T cells from blood. Subset noted: CD45RO-CCR7+CD27+CD95- naive CD8+ T cells lacking CXCR3 (TNR3-). CDR3: CASSFDELQYF.